This TCR beta chain was captured in a study of cytomegalovirus exposure and HLA in healthy donors. Whole-study context: The same platform as the approximately 670 first-cohort repertoires was used for the 120 or so validation repertoires, a later analysis reported.

The method was immunoSEQ multiplex PCR; TCRdb's version includes in-frame clones alone and lacks a portion of them. Found here are 68,000 or so clones, roughly 96% of them singletons; the top ten hold under 2.5%. Study-wide results and limits: The study put under 200 TCR beta chains on its list as cytomegalovirus-associated. TCR sequences were mostly rare, though some public TCRs occurred in many donors.

This clone was observed a handful of times. Its antigen is still unknown. The receptor comes from a man between 18 and 29 years old in good health and CMV-seronegative. Sequencing was performed on PBMCs.

The CDR3 DNA reads as TGTGCCAGCTCACCCTTCCGGACAGGGGGTATGAACACTGAAGCTTTCTTT. Translated, it gives CASSPFRTGGMNTEAFF. The V and J genes are TRBV18 and TRBJ1-1; 10 bases fit TRBD1. The V segment lost 3 bases and the J segment 0 bases; nucleotides outside the gene matches: 7. Germline V gene sequence: CDR1 KGHSH, CDR2 LQKENI. This CDR3 spans 17 amino acids.